This TCR beta chain was identified in a study of tumor-infiltrating lymphocytes in localized non-small cell lung cancer. The CDR3 has 11 residues. Germline lookup yields CDR1 SGHRS and CDR2 YFSETQ. V lost 3 bases and J 0 bases, leaving 0 bases between the germline ends. To note about this clone: No antigen is known for it.

General study findings and limits: Each assay used a separate piece of the same tissue. Only some patients had TCR sequencing, depending on available tissue.

The assay was immunoSEQ multiplex PCR, and TCRdb's table has in-frame clones only and misses some. The data show 21,000 or so clones, more than 75% seen once. The chain is built from TRBV5-1 and TRBJ2-5; D is unclear. This sequence originates from a human donor with non-small cell lung cancer. The sample consisted of lung tumor tissue. CDR3 coding DNA: TGCGCCAGCAGCTACCAAGAGACCCAGTACTTC. Protein: CASSYQETQYF.